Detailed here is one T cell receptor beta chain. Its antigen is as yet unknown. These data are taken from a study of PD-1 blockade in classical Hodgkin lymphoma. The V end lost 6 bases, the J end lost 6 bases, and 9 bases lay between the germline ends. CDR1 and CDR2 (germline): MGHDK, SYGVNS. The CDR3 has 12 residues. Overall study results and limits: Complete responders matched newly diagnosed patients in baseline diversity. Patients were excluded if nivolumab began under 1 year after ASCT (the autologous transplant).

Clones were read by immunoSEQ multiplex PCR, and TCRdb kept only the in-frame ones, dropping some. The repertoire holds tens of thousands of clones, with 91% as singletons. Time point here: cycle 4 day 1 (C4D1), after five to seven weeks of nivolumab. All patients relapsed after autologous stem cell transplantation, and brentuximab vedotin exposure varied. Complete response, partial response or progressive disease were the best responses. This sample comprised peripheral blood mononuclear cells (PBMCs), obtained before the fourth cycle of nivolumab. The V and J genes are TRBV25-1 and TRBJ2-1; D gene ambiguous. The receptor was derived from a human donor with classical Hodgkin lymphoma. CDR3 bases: TGTGCCAGCAGGGGTCCGGGCAATGAGCAGTTCTTC. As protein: CASRGPGNEQFF.